This T cell receptor (beta chain) was found in a study of cytomegalovirus exposure and HLA in healthy donors (TCRdb year 2017). About the full investigation: An earlier analysis of roughly 500 of the donors reported roughly 300 Gb of sequence data and around 120 million unique TCR beta sequences obtained from around 190 million T cells. Roughly 300 gigabases of sequencing data and tens of millions of unique TCR sequences were included in an early release covering about 600 HLA-typed donors. Of the approximately 400 genotyped donors, roughly 85% fell in the genetic ancestry cluster associated with self-reported Caucasian donors. The study was designed to test whether signatures of past pathogen exposure could be identified by cataloging public T cell receptors. The study used immunosequencing to profile the T cell repertoires of some 600 subjects and linked those repertoires to cytomegalovirus serostatus. Besides the first cohort of about 730 subjects, a separate validation cohort made up of about 120 different subjects was used. High-throughput TCR immunosequencing, statistical association of individual TCRs with disease status, and machine learning were combined to predict cytomegalovirus infection status. A later analysis re-analyzed previously published TCR beta repertoires from roughly 630 donors and added high-resolution HLA genotyping to study TCR occurrence patterns. In the later analysis, no new phenotypic data were used to find candidate immune exposures; instead, reliance was placed on TCR beta sequences and their occurrence across donors. In an earlier analysis of more than 550 of the donors, high-throughput TCR beta sequencing was used to judge whether each TCR beta V gene segment behaved as functional or pseudogenic. Donor age, sex, ethnicity and CMV serostatus were collected together with the repertoire data. In a later genetic analysis, genome-wide SNP genotypes for about 55% of the roughly 700 donors were used, and that subset was treated as a discovery cohort. Every repertoire in the discovery cohort had been generated on one and the same sequencing platform. Class I and class II HLA loci were covered by the typing at four-digit resolution. The number of typed donors differed by locus: roughly 620-640 for A, B, C, DRB1 and DQB1; 522 for DQA1; over 600 for DPA1; and roughly 450 for DPB1. Roughly 5 DR-DQ haplotypes were handled as single units for association and clustering, since linkage in the cohort was strong. On average, around 240,000 unique TCR beta nucleotide sequences were sequenced per donor among a few hundred genotyped donors of the cohort, with roughly a sixth of those sequences being non-productive. The full study reports these points: In a later analysis, HLA-associated TCR beta chains were found to be more clonally expanded and to have lower generation probabilities than equally common non-associated chains. V-gene and J-gene trimming of TCR beta chains was associated with a missense DCLRE1C variant in a later genetic analysis, and the association was replicated in an independent cohort. In both the original and validation cohorts, the classifier was reported to diagnose cytomegalovirus status with high specificity and sensitivity. Linkage disequilibrium might explain the correlated functional status among segregating V segments, but an unknown experimental factor could not be excluded. Across donors, most TCR sequences were observed very rarely, whereas some public TCRs were present in many individuals. Because HLA typing was missing for some donors at each locus, association tests included only the typed subset. According to a later genetic analysis, donors in an Asian-associated ancestry cluster had fewer N-insertions in productive TCRs than the approximately 610-donor mean. A cluster of highly shared sequence variants was judged likely to be a technical artifact of the sequencing pipeline. Because counts were too low, some 17 rarely observed V segments, including chromosome 9 orphons, were excluded from the earlier analysis of several hundred of the donors. Some IMGT-functional V segments, including TRBV6-2 and TRBV6-3, could not be told apart with the 87-base-pair reads, so those segments were excluded. Only TCR beta chains were sequenced in this cohort, and the absence of alpha or paired-chain data limited detectable features. The study listed 150 to 200 TCR beta chains as associated with cytomegalovirus. The authors suggested that the approach could potentially be extended to other disease states and immunological phenotypes. A later analysis associated about 17,000 TCR beta sequences with specific HLA alleles at a false discovery rate of 0.05. In an earlier analysis of approximately 590 of the donors, most TCR beta V segments appeared in productive rearrangements about 87% or about 30% of the time, broadly matching IMGT annotations. In vitro tests confirmed that a few of the cytomegalovirus-associated TCR beta chains recognize cytomegalovirus antigens. Several of the top co-occurrence clusters appeared to be linked to parvovirus B19, influenza, CMV and Epstein-Barr virus, according to a later analysis. The only immune exposure information available for the cohort was CMV serostatus. In a later analysis, the rate of TCR association differed among HLA loci, with DRB1 alleles having the most associated TCRs and HLA-C alleles having the fewest. Sequencing depth was assumed to be roughly uniform across donors in the presence/absence analyses, though that assumption may not hold. A further reported finding was that TCR beta sequences accurately predicted the HLA-A and HLA-B alleles for most subjects in the first cohort. In a later analysis, most CMV-associated TCR beta chains were found to appear HLA-restricted, with HLA associations seemingly driven largely by CMV exposure. Strong co-occurrence of HLA alleles, especially DR and DQ, made assigning TCR associations to individual alleles difficult.

Library prep was done by the immunoSEQ multiplex PCR assay. The multiplex PCR relied on a mix of 60 forward primers for TCR Vbeta segments and 13 reverse primers for TCR Jbeta segments. The CDR3 region of rearranged TCR beta genes was amplified from genomic DNA with a multiplex PCR assay. The Illumina HiSeq System was used to sequence the amplified TCR beta libraries as 87-base-pair reads. In the source study's methods: A later analysis counted 65 million to 90 million unique TCR beta chains across the 670 or so repertoires, and around 9.9 million of these chains were shared by at least two donors. Raw reads were error-corrected and collapsed into unique sequences with a nearest-neighbor algorithm that merged closely related sequences to remove PCR and sequencing errors. To assign V, D and J gene segments, CDR3 sequences were aligned to IMGT reference sequences. Each retained sequence needed at least a six-nucleotide match to both a V gene segment and a J gene segment. A rearrangement counted as productive if the CDR3 had no stop codons and remained in frame with V and J, and every other rearrangement counted as non-productive. Following IMGT convention, CDR3 was defined as the stretch from the second conserved V-encoded cysteine to the conserved J-encoded phenylalanine. In an earlier analysis of around 570 of the donors, sequences lacking an unambiguous match to a single V gene segment were excluded. An earlier analysis of a few hundred of the donors called V segments functional above 56.7% productive rearrangements and segregating when the between-donor standard deviation exceeded 5%. A statistical classification framework was developed to diagnose cytomegalovirus status using the catalog of TCR beta chain sequences. In a later analysis, TCR nucleotide sequences were compared against IMGT/GENE-DB human TR gene sequences so that V and J genes could be assigned. Using the TCRdist pipeline, a later analysis assigned CDR3 sequences along with most-parsimonious VDJ recombination scenarios. A later analysis defined each TCR beta chain by its CDR3 amino acid sequence plus V-gene family, and excluded reads lacking a unique V-gene family. As a way to deal with suspected cross-contamination and a sequencing artifact, a later analysis dropped under 600 nucleotide sequences that were highly shared and had low generation probability. For each public chain, a later analysis derived a clonal expansion index from normalized ranks of inferred template counts within each repertoire. In a later analysis, generation probabilities were computed using a VDJ recombination model fitted to out-of-frame rearrangements, and the results were checked against IGoR. Hypergeometric tests were used in a later analysis to score TCR-TCR, TCR-HLA and TCR-CMV co-occurrence, with a repertoire-size bias correction applied to the TCR pairs. A later analysis estimated false discovery rates by permuting HLA or CMV assignments 20 times. In a later analysis, co-occurring TCRs were grouped using DBSCAN, with TCRdist sequence similarity added in when clustering inside HLA-allele-positive subsets. Co-occurrence clustering excluded repertoires with fewer than 30,000 or more than 120,000 public chains, plus five with anomalous nucleotide sharing. The table comes from immuneACCESS by way of TCRdb, which keeps in-frame sequences with V and J called. Part of the clones is missing from these tables; in studies checked, under half for an unresolved V gene and the rest for unknown reasons. From that table come the V and J calls and clone size; the DNA was used to work out D and trimming. The sample table lists around 130,000 clones, just over 75% of them with a count of one. About 1.8% of the sample belongs to the ten largest clones.

The cohort was made up of 500 to 850 healthy bone marrow donors. At the time of sampling, every cohort member was nominally healthy, though immune exposures that went unrecorded were likely present. The donor tested CMV seronegative and was one of the 352 seronegative cohort members. A peripheral blood sample was provided by each donor, and peripheral blood mononuclear cells were used for TCR beta sequencing. The Qiagen DNeasy Blood Extraction Kit was used to extract genomic DNA from the blood cell samples. The CDR3 goes from the cysteine to the phenylalanine over 12 residues. The only DNA kept is the CDR3, 36 bases in frame from the first base. The germline V gene specifies MDHEN as CDR1 and SYDVKM as CDR2. V is pared back by 8 bases and J by 5 bases, with 12 bases lying between the germline termini. A note on this clone: There is no known antigen for this receptor. Base quality data are lacking; no much larger clone is found one base away.

The sequencing sample was made of PBMCs. The receptor's source is a woman in her fifties or sixties in good health and CMV-seronegative. This chain joins TRBV28 to TRBJ1-1, and the D gene may be TRBD1, 5 bases matching. The DNA sequence is given as TGTGCCAGCGGGGGGAGGTCGACTGAAGCTTTCTTT. This encodes CASGGRSTEAFF.